A selection of T cell receptor beta chains follows, all from one sample in a study of monozygotic twins with inflammatory bowel disease. TCRdb reprocessed the 5' RACE reads, keeping one entry per CDR3 protein, no DNA. This table lists about 170,000 distinct CDR3 sequences. Input material: blood. The receptor source for this set is a human donor with ulcerative colitis or Crohn's disease, or a healthy co-twin of an affected twin (not recorded which). The CDR3 runs from the conserved cysteine through the conserved F or W.

j_call: TRBJ2-2
v_call: TRBV4-1
cdr3_aa: CASSFETSTNAGELFF

j_call: TRBJ2-2
v_call: TRBV7-3
cdr3_aa: CASSLRCNTGELFF

j_call: TRBJ2-2
v_call: TRBV7-3
cdr3_aa: CASSLKRLSNTGELFF

j_call: TRBJ1-1
v_call: TRBV5-1
cdr3_aa: CASSPGQSNTEAFF

j_call: TRBJ1-1
v_call: TRBV10-3
cdr3_aa: CAISVGGAPNTEAFF

j_call: TRBJ1-5
v_call: TRBV7-9
cdr3_aa: CASSLDGGQPQHF

j_call: TRBJ2-3
v_call: TRBV27
cdr3_aa: CASSSDRGSDTQYF

j_call: TRBJ2-1
v_call: TRBV6-5
cdr3_aa: CASSYSRGASNEQFF

j_call: TRBJ2-5
v_call: TRBV20-1
cdr3_aa: CSALPGTTQETQYF

j_call: TRBJ2-5
v_call: TRBV7-2
cdr3_aa: CASSSAAGKETQYF

j_call: TRBJ1-1
v_call: TRBV5-1
cdr3_aa: CASSLGIGAGTFF

j_call: TRBJ1-2
v_call: TRBV20-1
cdr3_aa: CSARGQELYGYTF

j_call: TRBJ2-1
v_call: TRBV7-9
cdr3_aa: CASSLFRGPNNEQFF

j_call: TRBJ1-1
v_call: TRBV5-1
cdr3_aa: CASSDHRGQNEAFF

j_call: TRBJ1-3
v_call: TRBV12-3/TRBV12-4
cdr3_aa: CASSFPGTGYRNTIYF

j_call: TRBJ2-1
v_call: TRBV6-2/TRBV6-3
cdr3_aa: CASGLHNEQFF

j_call: TRBJ2-1
v_call: TRBV7-3
cdr3_aa: CASSPYLSGSSYNEQFF

j_call: TRBJ1-1
v_call: TRBV10-3
cdr3_aa: CAISFDRNTEAFF

j_call: TRBJ2-5
v_call: TRBV29-1
cdr3_aa: CSVEDWNIGWETQYF

j_call: TRBJ2-7
v_call: TRBV7-2
cdr3_aa: CASSSRGLYEQYF

j_call: TRBJ2-2
v_call: TRBV6-1
cdr3_aa: CASNPGLSTGELFF

j_call: TRBJ1-6
v_call: TRBV11-2
cdr3_aa: CASSLSSGAANNSPLHF

j_call: TRBJ2-5
v_call: TRBV12-3/TRBV12-4
cdr3_aa: CATSTSGGKETQYF

j_call: TRBJ2-1
v_call: TRBV29-1
cdr3_aa: CSVAVGGRRSYNEQFF

j_call: TRBJ1-4
v_call: TRBV20-1
cdr3_aa: CSAPGTGDEKLFF

j_call: TRBJ2-2
v_call: TRBV3-1
cdr3_aa: CASSRLGPTTGELFF

j_call: TRBJ2-1
v_call: TRBV19
cdr3_aa: CASSIVQGIGGNEQFF

j_call: TRBJ2-7
v_call: TRBV3-1
cdr3_aa: CASSQGRQAALDEQYF

j_call: TRBJ1-3
v_call: TRBV9
cdr3_aa: CASSVSWLGQGSFRNTIYF

j_call: TRBJ2-2
v_call: TRBV3-1
cdr3_aa: CASSLQGAQNTGELFF

j_call: TRBJ1-2
v_call: TRBV6-1
cdr3_aa: CASRTPGRGGYGYTF

j_call: TRBJ2-2
v_call: TRBV5-4
cdr3_aa: CASSLKVLAGGGTGELFF

j_call: TRBJ1-1
v_call: TRBV7-2
cdr3_aa: CASSPRQANTEAFF

j_call: TRBJ2-3
v_call: TRBV19
cdr3_aa: CASSPLGPTDTQYF

j_call: TRBJ2-1
v_call: TRBV7-9
cdr3_aa: CASSKDRSSYNEQFF

j_call: TRBJ2-2
v_call: TRBV6-5
cdr3_aa: CASSYSSGAGSLNTGELFF

j_call: TRBJ1-2
v_call: TRBV20-1
cdr3_aa: CSASLQSLRGYTF

j_call: TRBJ2-2
v_call: TRBV2
cdr3_aa: CASRGLASSGELFF

j_call: TRBJ1-2
v_call: TRBV29-1
cdr3_aa: CSGGTGVNYGYTF

j_call: TRBJ1-1
v_call: TRBV18
cdr3_aa: CASSPALSARNTEAFF

j_call: TRBJ1-1
v_call: TRBV5-1
cdr3_aa: CASSLSPGTGLLNTEAFF

j_call: TRBJ2-1
v_call: TRBV6-5
cdr3_aa: CASRSNLGDQFF

j_call: TRBJ1-2
v_call: TRBV12-3/TRBV12-4
cdr3_aa: CASSQATGGGGYTF

j_call: TRBJ2-1
v_call: TRBV4-2
cdr3_aa: CASSQAGPSYNEQFF

j_call: TRBJ1-1
v_call: TRBV20-1
cdr3_aa: CSASSENTEAFF

j_call: TRBJ2-3
v_call: TRBV20-1
cdr3_aa: CSARGGASGTDTQYF

j_call: TRBJ2-7
v_call: TRBV25-1
cdr3_aa: CASSVTGQSSYEQYF

j_call: TRBJ2-7
v_call: TRBV7-2
cdr3_aa: CASSGGAGEQYF

j_call: TRBJ2-5
v_call: TRBV24-1
cdr3_aa: CATSDRAPGQSHQETQYF

j_call: TRBJ2-2
v_call: TRBV29-1
cdr3_aa: CSVATGGRNTGELFF

j_call: TRBJ2-5
v_call: TRBV18
cdr3_aa: CASSPLRDGSQETQYF

j_call: TRBJ1-1
v_call: TRBV7-3
cdr3_aa: CASSSPGQKMNTEAFF

j_call: TRBJ1-6
v_call: TRBV7-9
cdr3_aa: CASSLFPGQGINSPLHF

j_call: TRBJ1-2
v_call: TRBV3-1
cdr3_aa: CASSRVATGLYGYTF

j_call: TRBJ2-4
v_call: TRBV7-6
cdr3_aa: CASSLGDIQYF